This record concerns one TCR beta chain sequence. The data were obtained in a study of Ad26.COV2.S vaccination and SARS-CoV-2 variants. Sequencing used immunoSEQ multiplex PCR; TCRdb keeps in-frame clones, though not all of them. The table records tens of thousands of clones, approximately 86% of them present only once. CDR3 length: 14 residues. Looked up from germline, CDR1 is KGHDR and CDR2 is SFDVKD. V shed 6 bases and J shed 5 bases, with 16 bases lying between them. The sequence derives from a human donor who had recovered from COVID-19. The V and J genes are TRBV24-1 and TRBJ2-7; D is possibly TRBD1 (7 bases). The sample here was peripheral blood, taken after recovery from COVID-19. The chain's CDR3 is CATSRSGGSNEQYF. CDR3 sequence (DNA): TGTGCCACCAGTCGGTCAGGGGGGTCAAACGAGCAGTACTTC.